These 6 T cell receptor beta chains originate from one sample sequenced in a study of blood T cell repertoires in COVID-19. The protocol was immunoSEQ multiplex PCR, while the TCRdb copy is restricted to in-frame clones and leaves out a portion. The sample records more than 100,000 clones, 80% to 90% being singletons. Sequencing was done on a sample of peripheral blood. Receptors were obtained from a man aged 35 to 55 with acute or convalescent COVID-19.

The gene calls are TRBV19 and TRBJ1-6; 7 bases align to TRBD1. The CDR3 length is 15 residues. Unmatched junction bases numbered 6, after V lost 1 base and J lost 9 bases. The V gene's germline CDR1 is LNHDA and CDR2 SQIVND (reference sequence). CDR3 DNA sequence: TGTGCCAGTAGTATAGGACAGGGACGGAGTTCACCCCTCCACTTT. Translating it yields CASSIGQGRSSPLHF.

This rearrangement joins TRBV5-8 to TRBJ2-2; TRBD2 aligns across 7 bases. V shed 10 bases, J shed 8 bases, and the junction held 17 bases outside the gene matches. The CDR3 extends over 15 amino acids. Germline loops: CDR1 SGHTS, CDR2 YDEGEE. The CDR3 protein is CAGGRSGLHPGELFF. CDR3 coding DNA: TGTGCCGGCGGGCGTAGCGGGCTGCACCCGGGGGAGCTGTTTTTT.

The sample holds one count of this clone. The chain combines TRBV7-2 with TRBJ1-5, with 7 bases identical to TRBD1. The CDR3 is 13 residues long. The V gene's germline CDR1 is SGHTA and CDR2 FQGNSA. The V segment lost 3 bases and the J segment 5 bases; nucleotides outside the gene matches: 1. The CDR3 sequence: CASSFRGDQPQHF. The CDR3 nucleotides read TGTGCCAGCAGCTTCAGGGGGGATCAGCCCCAGCATTTT.

V and J are TRBV6-4 and TRBJ2-1; 7 bases agree with TRBD1. Germline V gene lookup returns CDR1 MRHNA and CDR2 SNTAGT. Losses at the gene ends were 4 bases for V and 6 bases for J; bases not matched to a gene: 9. The CDR3 totals 15 residues. This CDR3 is CASSVATGYINEQFF. CDR3 nucleotides: TGTGCCAGCAGTGTCGCGACAGGGTATATCAATGAGCAGTTCTTC.

This chain uses TRBV10-2 with TRBJ2-5, with TRBD2 as a possible D gene (5 bases). V lost 4 bases and J lost 4, with 10 bases in between. Germline loops: CDR1 WSHSY, CDR2 SAAADI. The CDR3 length is 13 residues. The CDR3, as DNA: TGCGCCAGCAGTGGTGGGAGAGGAGAGACCCAGTACTTC. This translates into CASSGGRGETQYF.

The chain is built from TRBV11-2 and TRBJ1-6; TRBD1 aligns across 11 bases. The CDR3 consists of 15 residues. Germline trimming cut 4 bases from V and 7 bases from J; bases unmatched to any gene: 3. Germline assignment: CDR1 SGHAT and CDR2 FQNNGV. The CDR3 protein is CASSSRDRGNSPLHF. CDR3 bases: TGTGCCAGCAGCTCTCGGGACAGGGGGAATTCACCCCTCCACTTT.